This is a list of T cell receptor beta chains from one sample in a study of human T cells and chemical hapten exposure. TCRdb redid the calling of the RACE reads with MiXCR, one entry per CDR3 protein. This sample has more than 60,000 distinct CDR3 sequences; 10% occur once, and the top ten carry roughly 7%. The input for sequencing was whole blood, taken in connection with sensitization to the hapten diphenylcyclopropenone (DPC). The receptors shown here come from a woman between 50 and 59 years old with alopecia areata. Some clones in this sample may be carry-over from other donors' samples. Both conserved end residues are part of each CDR3. Fields, in order: D gene, V gene, clone size, J gene, CDR3 protein. D genes are given only for firm matches. Part of the rows lack a size; the others show once, few, many or a class for expanded clones.

>NA|TRBV7-9|NA|TRBJ1-2
CASSFSTNYGYTF
>NA|TRBV4-1|NA|TRBJ2-1
CASSQQLAADEQFF
>NA|TRBV10-3|few|TRBJ2-1
CAISEYSGVYNEQFF
>NA|TRBV28|NA|TRBJ1-2
CASRSRGGYTF
>NA|TRBV12-5|NA|TRBJ2-1
CASGSRVYNEQFF
>NA|TRBV29-1|many|TRBJ1-1
CSGQDSPYTEAFF
>NA|TRBV6-1|NA|TRBJ2-1
CASGGGINYNEQFF
>NA|TRBV21-1|many|TRBJ1-1
CASSAPCSEAFF
>NA|TRBV29-1|NA|TRBJ2-3
CSVTGLSSTDTQYF
>TRBD1|TRBV29-1|many|TRBJ2-5
CSVTRDRGETQYF
>NA|TRBV5-1|many|TRBJ1-1
CASSFLQRQNTEAFF
>NA|TRBV10-3|many|TRBJ1-5
CAISDPSRGNQPQHF
>NA|TRBV6-5|few|TRBJ1-6
CASSYAARGSPLHF
>NA|TRBV29-1|many|TRBJ2-3
CSVEDQAGGTDTQYF
>NA|TRBV7-2|many|TRBJ2-7
CASTNNRASYEQYF
>TRBD2|TRBV29-1|many|TRBJ2-1
CSVEPGTRAQNEQFF
>TRBD1|TRBV5-5|NA|TRBJ1-5
CASSSGTVNQPQHF
>NA|TRBV20-1|many|TRBJ2-1
CSGTLGDEQFF
>NA|TRBV7-9|many|TRBJ2-1
CASSLALPPREQFF
>NA|TRBV15|many|TRBJ1-1
CATSRDQTGTEAFF
>NA|TRBV25-1|many|TRBJ2-3
CASSEDRSRRTTDTQYF
>NA|TRBV5-1|few|TRBJ1-1
CASSRGTANTEAFF
>TRBD2|TRBV4-2|NA|TRBJ2-7
CASSQGGWREGLAEQYF
>NA|TRBV5-4|few|TRBJ2-3
CASSLDRDVTDTQYF
>TRBD1|TRBV5-6|NA|TRBJ2-7
CASSYGTGADLF
>NA|TRBV29-1|many|TRBJ2-1
CSVVVGGSGEQFF
>NA|TRBV2|few|TRBJ2-4
CASSEKALAKNIQYF
>TRBD2|TRBV7-9|once|TRBJ2-1
CASSLVVASGPSYNEQFF
>TRBD1|TRBV20-1|NA|TRBJ2-3
CSESSGQGANTQYF
>NA|TRBV2|few|TRBJ1-5
CASNGLYSNQPQHF
>TRBD1|TRBV18|many|TRBJ1-1
CASSPKTGVTEAFF
>TRBD2|TRBV6-5|few|TRBJ2-3
CASRFLQGGLAGRTSTDTQYF
>TRBD2|TRBV11-2|many|TRBJ2-3
CASSPGTSVIMQIF
>NA|TRBV9|NA|TRBJ1-1
CASSVVLGNTEAFF
>NA|TRBV9|NA|TRBJ2-1
CASSTRTSPYNEQFF
>TRBD1|TRBV6-5|NA|TRBJ1-2
CASSTGGVYGYTF
>NA|TRBV18|many|TRBJ2-1
CASSPRGSARNEQFF
>NA|TRBV7-9|many|TRBJ1-1
CASSQPPENTEAFF
>NA|TRBV6-5|few|TRBJ2-3
CASKQRGVTDTQYF
>NA|TRBV12-3/TRBV12-4|NA|TRBJ2-1
CASTLGSRSYNEQFF
>TRBD1|TRBV2|many|TRBJ2-3
CASKQAGQGLDTQYF
>NA|TRBV3-1|NA|TRBJ2-2
CASLTPNTGELFF
>NA|TRBV19|NA|TRBJ2-1
CASSGGPDGSSYNEQFF